This T cell receptor (beta chain) was obtained from a study of T cell responses to AZD1222 COVID-19 vaccine. Study outcomes and limitations: Spike-wide coverage was observed for vaccine-associated CD4 TCRs, with dominant responses at 160-218 and 743-854. Donors in the cohort were predominantly white British and more often female, and clonal diversity was possibly underestimated.

Turning to this clone: Its antigen is currently unknown.

CDR1 is DFQATT, CDR2 SNEGSKA, per germline (reference sequence). V was cut by 0 bases and J by 8 bases, with 7 bases left in between. The CDR3 covers 11 residues. Measured with immunoSEQ multiplex PCR; TCRdb has only the in-frame clones, and not every one. Of roughly 99,000 clones in the sample, 87% were seen once. The sequences come from peripheral blood, collected on day 0 of AZD1222 vaccination. The TCR was taken from an adult in good health. This chain links TRBV20-1 with TRBJ1-1; D not certain. The DNA for the CDR3 is TGCAGTGCTAGAGAAAACCACGAAGCTTTCTTT. Its translation: CSARENHEAFF.